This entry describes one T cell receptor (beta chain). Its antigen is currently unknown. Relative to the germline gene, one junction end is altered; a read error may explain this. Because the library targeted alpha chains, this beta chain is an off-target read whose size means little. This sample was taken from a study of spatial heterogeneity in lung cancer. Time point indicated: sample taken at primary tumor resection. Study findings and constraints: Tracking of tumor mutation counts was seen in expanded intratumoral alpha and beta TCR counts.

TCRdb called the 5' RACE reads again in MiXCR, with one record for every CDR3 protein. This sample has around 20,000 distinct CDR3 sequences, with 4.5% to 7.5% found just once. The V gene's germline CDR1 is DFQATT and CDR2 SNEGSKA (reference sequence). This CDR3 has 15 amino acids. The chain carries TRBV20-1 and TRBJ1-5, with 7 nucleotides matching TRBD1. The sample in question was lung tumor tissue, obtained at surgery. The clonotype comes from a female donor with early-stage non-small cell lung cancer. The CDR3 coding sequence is TGCAGTGCGATCACAGGGGCATCTAGCAATCAGCCCCAGCGCTTT. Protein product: CSAITGASSNQPQRF.